One sample yielded the 16 T cell receptor beta chains listed below, sequenced in a study of blood T cells in healthy people across ages. A sample-barcoded 5' primer and a J-beta primer mix were used in a second PCR of roughly 7 to 12 cycles. One entry per CDR3 protein results from TCRdb running MiXCR on the 5' RACE reads. This sample has 650,000 to 800,000 distinct CDR3 sequences, with approximately 48% found just once. Sequencing used blood. The receptors here all came from a man in his fifties or sixties in good health.

This chain connects TRBV27 to TRBJ2-1; D possibly matches TRBD1 or TRBD2 (6 bases each). The CDR3 sequence is 17 residues long. Germline CDR1 is MNHEY and CDR2 is SMNVEV (reference sequence). V was shortened by 6 bases and J by 1 base, with 19 bases between the two germline ends. The CDR3 here is CASSQPGAARSYNEQFF. DNA of the CDR3: TGTGCCAGCAGCCAACCGGGGGCCGCCCGGTCCTACAATGAGCAGTTCTTC.

This chain uses TRBV6-2 or TRBV6-3 with TRBJ1-1; D not certain. This CDR3 has 12 amino acids. From germline, CDR1 is MNHEY and CDR2 SVGEGT. The V end was cut by 5 bases, the J end by 4 bases, with 8 bases between. CDR3 in amino acids: CASSDSVTEAFF. The CDR3 DNA reads as TGTGCCAGCAGTGATTCGGTCACTGAAGCTTTCTTT.

The chain has TRBV12-3 or TRBV12-4 and TRBJ2-1; D not certain. Trimming removed 2 bases at V and 1 base at J, with 6 bases between. The CDR3 has 14 amino acids. Written as DNA, the CDR3 is TGTGCCAGCAGTTTAATAGGGTCCTACAATGAGCAGTTCTTC. Residues: CASSLIGSYNEQFF.

The sample holds one count of this clonotype. The V call is TRBV4-3, the J call TRBJ2-3; D tentatively reads TRBD1 or TRBD2 (6 bases each). V was shortened by 1 base and J by 3 bases, with 20 bases between the two germline ends. The CDR3 is made up of 18 amino acids. The germline V gene has CDR1 LGHNA and CDR2 YSLEER. The CDR3 region has the DNA TGCGCCAGCAGCCAAGGAGGGGGGCTAGGGAGGAGTACAGATACGCAGTATTTT. Translation gives CASSQGGGLGRSTDTQYF.

Here the CDR3 reads CSVGDSLGEKLFF. The DNA for the CDR3 is TGCAGCGTCGGTGACAGTCTAGGTGAAAAACTGTTTTTT. The chain carries TRBV29-1 and TRBJ1-4; the D gene is possibly TRBD1 (5 bases). V dropped 6 bases and J dropped 7 bases, with 15 bases sitting between them. Germline CDR1 reads SQVTM; CDR2 reads ANQGSEA. CDR3 length: 13 amino acids. Drawing the rest from reference TRBV29-1 and TRBJ1-4, the complete variable domain is SAVISQKPSRDICQRGTSLTIQCQVDSQVTMMFWYRQQPGQSLTLIATANQGSEATYESGFVIDKFPISRPNLTFSTLTVSNMSPEDSSIYLCSVGDSLGEKLFFGSGTQLSVL.

The J gene is TRBJ2-1, the V gene TRBV6-6; TRBD2 agrees at 7 bases. The tail of the sequence fits TRBJ2-7 better, so the J call may be wrong. This CDR3 is 12 amino acids long. Germline V gives CDR1 MNHNY, CDR2 SVGAGI (reference sequence). CDR3 residues: CASNGDYNEQYF. The CDR3 DNA follows: TGTGCCAGCAACGGGGACTACAATGAGCAGTACTTC.

This clonotype occurred many times. The chain recombines TRBV27 with TRBJ2-7; 10 positions agree with TRBD2. Germline V gene lookup returns CDR1 MNHEY and CDR2 SMNVEV (reference sequence). The CDR3 runs to 15 residues. V shed 3 bases and J 1 base; nucleotides not matched to a gene: 3. CDR3 nucleotides: TGTGCCAGCAGTTTCGCTAGCGGGGGTTCCTACGAGCAGTACTTC. As protein: CASSFASGGSYEQYF.

Only a few counts were recorded for this clonotype. The genes are TRBV29-1 and TRBJ2-5; D not certain. The CDR3 is 12 amino acids. Per germline, CDR1 SQVTM and CDR2 ANQGSEA. Trimming took off 0 bases at V and 5 bases at J, with 7 bases between the two ends. The CDR3 here is CSVEDLLETQYF. DNA for the CDR3: TGCAGCGTTGAAGATCTTCTTGAGACCCAGTACTTC.

Only a few counts were recorded for this clonotype. Mismatch with germline at one junction end may stem from a read error. The chain recombines TRBV9 with TRBJ1-2; D gene uncertain. Germline V lookup: CDR1 SGDLS, CDR2 YYNGEE. The length of the CDR3 is 15 residues. The CDR3: CASSVVGERSYGYTF. The CDR3 DNA reads as TGTGCCAGCAGCGTAGTGGGTGAAAGGTCGTATGGTTACACCTTC.

This clonotype was recorded many times. A read error may explain this, as a much larger clone is one base away. This CDR3 reads CASSVAEAYNEQYF. The CDR3 DNA reads as TGTGCCAGCAGCGTAGCTGAAGCCTACAATGAGCAGTACTTC. V usage is TRBV9 and J usage is TRBJ2-1; D not resolved. With the DNA end fitting TRBJ2-7 better, the J assignment may be wrong. This CDR3 region has 14 residues. The germline gives CDR1 SGDLS, CDR2 YYNGEE.

The chain uses TRBV7-2 and TRBJ2-5; possibly TRBD2 for D (6 bases). The DNA end lines up better with TRBJ2-7; the J call may be wrong. The germline gives CDR1 SGHTA, CDR2 FQGNSA. This CDR3 is built from 14 residues. The CDR3 nucleotides read TGTGCCAGCAGCTTAAGGCCGGGGGTAGACGAGCAGTACTTC. Translating gives CASSLRPGVDEQYF.

This clonotype was detected many times. The rearrangement links TRBV9 to TRBJ2-3; D gene uncertain. The V end was cut by 3 bases, the J end by 5 bases, with 16 bases between. Germline CDR1 reads SGDLS; CDR2 reads YYNGEE. This CDR3 contains 15 residues. The CDR3 DNA reads TGTGCCAGCAGCGGACTGGGCGGTCCGAAAGATACGCAGTATTTT. This encodes CASSGLGGPKDTQYF. Using reference TRBV9 and TRBJ2-3 for the parts outside the CDR3, the full variable domain is DSGVTQTPKHLITATGQRVTLRCSPRSGDLSVYWYQQSLDQGLQFLIQYYNGEERAKGNILERFSAQQFPDLHSELNLSSLELGDSALYFCASSGLGGPKDTQYFGPGTRLTVL.

This clonotype was found many times. Mismatch with germline at one junction end may stem from a read error. V and J are TRBV5-1 and TRBJ2-5; D call uncertain. The CDR3 contains 13 residues. Germline CDR1 and CDR2: SGHRS and YFSETQ. In DNA, the CDR3 is TGTGCCAGCAGCTTGGGTCAAGAAGAGACCCAGTACTTC. Protein product: CASSLGQEETQYF.

This clonotype was observed a few times. The V call is TRBV6-6, the J call TRBJ2-3; the match to TRBD2 covers 9 bases. The CDR3 loop spans 14 amino acids. Germline CDR1 reads MNHNY; CDR2 reads SVGAGI (reference sequence). V shed 7 bases, J shed 6 bases, and the junction held 8 bases outside the gene matches. The CDR3 sequence: CASTTSGLTDTQYF. The CDR3 DNA reads TGTGCCAGCACTACTAGCGGGCTAACGGATACGCAGTATTTT.

This clonotype was detected only a few times. The genes are TRBV20-1 and TRBJ1-5, with TRBD1 matching over 9 bases. This CDR3 has 15 amino acids. Trimming removed 3 bases from V and 4 bases from J; junction bases left unmatched: 7. Germline V gene data show CDR1 as DFQATT and CDR2 as SNEGSKA (reference sequence). The CDR3 DNA reads TGCAGTGCTAGCAAACAGGGGGCGCGGAATCAGCCCCAGCATTTT. It codes for CSASKQGARNQPQHF.

The chain carries TRBV4-3 and TRBJ2-3, with D perhaps TRBD2 (5 bases). Germline V lookup: CDR1 LGHNA, CDR2 YSLEER. Trimming took off 1 base at V and 7 bases at J, with 15 bases between the two ends. There are 15 residues in the CDR3. CDR3 in amino acids: CASSQGLGETHTQYF. The CDR3 DNA is TGCGCCAGCAGCCAAGGTTTGGGAGAGACTCATACGCAGTATTTT.